The 21 T cell receptor beta chains below come from one sample, sequenced in a study of T cells in Graves' hyperthyroidism and ophthalmopathy (dated by TCRdb to the late 2010s). Library construction relied on multiplex PCR. Data came from an Illumina HiSeq 2000. The TCR beta CDR3 regions were amplified from RNA transcripts. A first-round RT-PCR of the TCR CDR3 used the HTBI primer set with the Qiagen OneStep RT-PCR kit. Through fastp at Q25 and MiXCR, TCRdb rebuilt clones from the public reads, retaining in-frame beta chains. When rows share a CDR3 protein, they turn into one entry using the most common DNA and genes. The table for this sample lists about 840,000 distinct CDR3 sequences; 35% to 40% of them were counted only once. 8% to 9% of the sample rests with the top ten. The sample consisted of blood. The origin of the receptors is a man between 18 and 29 years old with Graves' hyperthyroidism.

The CDR3 nucleotides read TGCAGTGCTAGAGATCCAGCTAGCGCCTACGAGCAGTACTTC. The encoded protein is CSARDPASAYEQYF. The V gene is TRBV20-1, the J gene TRBJ2-7, with D possibly matching TRBD2 (6 bases). Looked up from germline, CDR1 is DFQATT and CDR2 is SNEGSKA (reference sequence). The CDR3 totals 14 residues. V was cut by 0 bases and J by 2 bases, with 11 bases left in between.

This clonotype appeared many times. The rearrangement links TRBV15 to TRBJ1-2; D unclear. The length of the CDR3 is 14 residues. The V gene's germline CDR1 is LNHNV and CDR2 YYDKDF (reference sequence). Between the trimmed V and J ends, which lost 0 bases and 4 bases, there was a span of 9 bases. CDR3 sequence (DNA): TGTGCCACCAGCAGAGATCTACAGCCCTATGGCTACACCTTC. Translating it yields CATSRDLQPYGYTF.

This clonotype was detected ten times or more. This chain connects TRBV29-1 to TRBJ2-5, with D possibly being TRBD2 (6 bases). Germline V gene sequence: CDR1 SQVTM, CDR2 ANQGSEA. The CDR3 loop spans 12 amino acids. Trimming took 4 bases from V and 5 from J, leaving 11 bases between them. This CDR3 reads CSVVTGDETQYF. The CDR3 DNA follows: TGCAGCGTTGTCACGGGGGACGAGACCCAGTACTTC.

This clonotype was recorded at least ten times. The chain uses TRBV7-3 and TRBJ2-5; D is ambiguous. The ends were cut back, 5 bases at V and 2 bases at J, with 9 bases in the middle. The germline V gene encodes CDR1 SGHTA and CDR2 FQGTGA. The CDR3 sequence is 13 residues long. The CDR3 DNA sequence: TGTGCCAGCAGCGAAGGGCCACAAGAGACCCAGTACTTC. Its translation is CASSEGPQETQYF.

This rearrangement joins TRBV25-1 to TRBJ2-7; TRBD1 matches at 9 bases. Losses at the gene ends were 5 bases for V and 3 bases for J; bases not matched to a gene: 8. Germline CDR1 reads MGHDK; CDR2 reads SYGVNS. The CDR3 is 15 amino acids. Here the CDR3 DNA reads TGTGCCAGCAGTAGAGGACAGGGGCCGAACTACGAGCAGTACTTC. This sequence encodes CASSRGQGPNYEQYF.

This clonotype was detected ten times or more. This chain uses TRBV5-1 with TRBJ2-6; D gene unclear. The V gene lost 0 bases and the J gene lost 0 bases, with 7 bases spanning the gap. CDR1 SGHRS and CDR2 YFSETQ come from the germline V gene. This CDR3 region has 16 residues. In DNA form, the CDR3 reads TGCGCCAGCAGCTTGGTTGCCAACTCTGGGGCCAACGTCCTGACTTTC. Translating gives CASSLVANSGANVLTF.

A few counts support this clonotype. The rearrangement links TRBV20-1 to TRBJ1-4; D might be TRBD1 (6 bases). The CDR3 is made up of 14 amino acids. Per germline, CDR1 DFQATT and CDR2 SNEGSKA (reference sequence). V dropped 3 bases and J dropped 3 bases, with 11 bases sitting between them. CDR3 sequence (DNA): TGCAGTGCTAGTGGGGGGCTGGCTAATGAAAAACTGTTTTTT. Protein sequence: CSASGGLANEKLFF.

Note on this clonotype: A read error may explain this, as a much larger clone is one base away. V usage is TRBV7-9 and J usage is TRBJ1-1; no definite D call. This CDR3 has 14 amino acids. Germline CDR1 and CDR2: SEHNR and FQNEAQ (reference sequence). Between the trimmed V and J ends, which lost 1 base and 1 base, there was a span of 7 bases. CDR3 DNA: TGTGCCAGCAGCTTAGATCTAGGGAACACTGAAGCTTTCTTT. Translated: CASSLDLGNTEAFF.

This clonotype appeared once. The final CDR3 position lacks the conserved phenylalanine or tryptophan, pointing to a likely read error. The DNA is omitted, as the CDR3 cannot be located on it reliably, and the CDR3 follows TCRdb's listing. This sequence joins TRBV7-9 and TRBJ1-4; TRBD1, as called in the table, went unchecked against the DNA. The CDR3 spans 11 amino acids, including both terminal residues. Germline CDR1 reads SEHNR; CDR2 reads FQNEAQ (reference sequence). The CDR3: CASSRTTATDY.

This clonotype occurred a few times. At one boundary the junction diverges from the germline segment, which might be a read error. The rearrangement joins TRBV11-2 to TRBJ2-5; 8 bases align to TRBD2. Germline-derived CDR1 and CDR2 are SGHAT and FQNNGV. The CDR3 length is 15 residues. CDR3 sequence: CASSLETSDQETQYF. CDR3 coding DNA: TGTGCCAGCAGTTTAGAGACTAGCGACCAAGAGACCCAGTACTTC.

This clonotype has ten or more counts. J is TRBJ1-2 and V is TRBV12-3 or TRBV12-4, with D possibly matching TRBD1 (6 bases). The V end lost 6 bases, the J end lost 8 bases, and 19 bases lay between the germline ends. The CDR3 length is 14 residues. As DNA, the CDR3 is TGTGCCAGCAGCCTTAGAGCGGGGGCCGAAGGCTACACCTTC. Translated: CASSLRAGAEGYTF.

The J gene is TRBJ1-2, the V gene TRBV29-1, with TRBD1 as a possible D gene (6 bases). Germline assignment: CDR1 SQVTM and CDR2 ANQGSEA. The CDR3 runs 15 residues. Between the trimmed V and J ends, which lost 5 bases and 4 bases, there was a span of 20 bases. The CDR3 spells CSVIFYGVGAYGYTF. The CDR3 DNA reads as TGCAGCGTTATTTTTTATGGCGTGGGGGCCTATGGCTACACCTTC.

This clonotype was counted ten times or more. The chain has TRBV12-3 or TRBV12-4 and TRBJ2-7, with 7 bases that match TRBD1. V gave up 6 bases and J gave up 3 bases; unmatched junction bases: 5. CDR3 length equals 13 residues. CDR3 sequence reads: CASSWTGYYEQYF. The CDR3 coding sequence is TGTGCCAGCAGCTGGACAGGTTACTACGAGCAGTACTTC.

This clonotype occurred a few times. V gene TRBV6-5 combines with J gene TRBJ1-2, with a weak D call TRBD1 (5 bases). The V end lost 2 bases, the J end lost 2 bases, and 6 bases lay between the germline ends. CDR1 MNHEY and CDR2 SVGAGI come from the germline V gene. The CDR3 has 13 amino acids. CDR3 loop: CASSYKGNYGYTF. In nucleotides, the CDR3 is TGTGCCAGCAGTTACAAGGGGAACTATGGCTACACCTTC.

In its sample, this clonotype was seen a few times. The J gene is TRBJ2-7, the V gene TRBV20-1; 8 bases line up with TRBD1. This CDR3 comprises 15 residues. Looked up from germline, CDR1 is DFQATT and CDR2 is SNEGSKA (reference sequence). Losses at the gene ends were 6 bases for V and 3 bases for J; bases not matched to a gene: 13. Here the CDR3 reads CSARTTDREVYEQYF. CDR3 DNA: TGCAGTGCCAGAACCACGGACAGGGAAGTCTACGAGCAGTACTTC.

Points on this clonotype: A much larger clonotype is one base distant, so this may be a read error. This CDR3 reads CASRGTLKETQYF. CDR3 DNA: TGTGCCAGCAGGGGCACGCTCAAAGAGACCCAGTACTTC. V and J are TRBV2 and TRBJ2-5; no reliable D call. This CDR3 has 13 amino acids. V lost 6 bases, J lost 3 bases, and 11 bases lay in between. CDR1 SNHLY and CDR2 FYNNEI come from the germline V gene.

This chain connects TRBV6-5 to TRBJ1-5; D gene uncertain. The CDR3 is 15 amino acids. Germline V gene lookup returns CDR1 MNHEY and CDR2 SVGAGI. V lost 4 bases and J lost 0, with 10 bases in between. This CDR3 is CASSFLTDSNQPQHF. The DNA for the CDR3 is TGTGCCAGCAGTTTCCTGACGGATAGCAATCAGCCCCAGCATTTT.

This clonotype was detected only a few times. The genes are TRBV20-1 and TRBJ2-7, with TRBD2 matching over 8 bases. Germline trimming cut 0 bases from V and 9 bases from J; bases unmatched to any gene: 4. Germline assignment: CDR1 DFQATT and CDR2 SNEGSKA (reference sequence). The length of the CDR3 is 12 residues. The CDR3 region has the DNA TGCAGTGCTAGAGACCTAGCGGGTCCGCAGTACTTC. Translated: CSARDLAGPQYF.

This clonotype has more than one count but fewer than ten. The chain uses TRBV4-1 and TRBJ1-6; D is uncertain. This CDR3 comprises 15 residues. Trimming took off 1 base at V and 8 bases at J, with 12 bases between the two ends. Germline CDR1 is MGHRA and CDR2 is YSYEKL. The CDR3: CASSQVYGGYSPLHF. As DNA, the CDR3 is TGCGCCAGCAGCCAAGTTTACGGCGGCTATTCACCCCTCCACTTT.

The chain joins TRBV14 to TRBJ1-2; D gene uncertain. This CDR3 is built from 14 residues. The germline V and J ends were trimmed by 1 base and 4 bases, with 10 bases remaining between them. Germline V lookup: CDR1 SGHDN, CDR2 FVKESK. CDR3 residues: CASSQGTDLYGYTF. The CDR3 region has the DNA TGTGCCAGCAGCCAAGGGACGGACCTCTATGGCTACACCTTC.

V usage is TRBV5-1 and J usage is TRBJ1-1; 7 nucleotides match TRBD1. The CDR3 totals 16 residues. Germline lookup yields CDR1 SGHRS and CDR2 YFSETQ. J gave up 1 base and V 1 base, and 7 bases lay outside the gene matches. DNA of the CDR3: TGCGCCAGCAGCTTGTCACCGGGACAGAGGAACACTGAAGCTTTCTTT. Encoded protein: CASSLSPGQRNTEAFF.